The 7 T cell receptor beta chains below were found in one sample sequenced in a study of cytomegalovirus exposure and HLA in healthy donors. Amplification used 60 Vbeta primers and 13 Jbeta primers. TCRdb keeps only in-frame clones here, not all; method: immunoSEQ multiplex PCR. The table lists approximately 100,000 clones, roughly four fifths of them singletons. Sequencing was performed on PBMCs. Receptors originate from a male donor in good health and CMV-seropositive.

The J gene is TRBJ2-3, the V gene TRBV7-8; TRBD1 aligns across 9 bases. The CDR3 contains 15 residues. The V and J ends lost 5 bases and 1 base, in that order; junction bases with no gene match: 4. Germline values: CDR1 SGHVS, CDR2 FQNEAQ. The chain's CDR3 is CASSPRTGGTDTQYF. The CDR3 bases are TGTGCCAGCAGCCCCCGGACAGGGGGCACAGATACGCAGTATTTT.

This clone has only a few counts. The chain carries TRBV29-1 and TRBJ1-1; tentatively, D is TRBD1 (5 bases). V was pared by 7 bases and J by 3 bases, with 9 bases between. Germline CDR1 is SQVTM and CDR2 is ANQGSEA. This CDR3 has 11 residues. This chain's CDR3 is CSAGGDTEAFF. The DNA for the CDR3 is TGCAGCGCCGGGGGGGACACTGAAGCTTTCTTT. Variable domain in full (rest from reference TRBV29-1 and TRBJ1-1): SAVISQKPSRDICQRGTSLTIQCQVDSQVTMMFWYRQQPGQSLTLIATANQGSEATYESGFVIDKFPISRPNLTFSTLTVSNMSPEDSSIYLCSAGGDTEAFFGQGTRLTVV.

DNA for the CDR3: TGTGCCAGCAGCGCCGCTAGCGGGGTCTCCTACGAGCAGTACTTC. Translation gives CASSAASGVSYEQYF. The chain employs TRBV9 and TRBJ2-7, with 9 bases that match TRBD2. This CDR3 is built from 15 residues. Germline loops: CDR1 SGDLS, CDR2 YYNGEE. The V segment lost 3 bases and the J segment 0 bases; nucleotides outside the gene matches: 4.

This clone appeared many times. The gene calls are TRBV6-1 and TRBJ2-7; D may be TRBD1 (6 bases). This CDR3 has 14 residues. From germline, CDR1 is MNHNS and CDR2 SASEGT. Trimming pared 7 bases from V and 9 bases from J, leaving 22 bases between. This CDR3 reads CASTPDRPPKGQYF. As DNA, the CDR3 is TGTGCCAGCACCCCAGACAGGCCCCCAAAGGGGCAGTACTTC.

This sequence joins TRBV7-2 and TRBJ2-3; no clear D. This CDR3 has 14 amino acids. The V end was cut by 1 base, the J end by 0 bases, with 5 bases between. Per germline, CDR1 SGHTA and CDR2 FQGNSA. The CDR3 reads CASSLDGSTDTQYF. CDR3 sequence (DNA): TGTGCCAGCAGCTTAGACGGGAGCACAGATACGCAGTATTTT. Complete variable domain (other parts from reference TRBV7-2 and TRBJ2-3): GAGVSQSPSNKVTEKGKDVELRCDPISGHTALYWYRQSLGQGLEFLIYFQGNSAPDKSGLPSDRFSAERTGGSVSTLTIQRTQQEDSAVYLCASSLDGSTDTQYFGPGTRLTVL.

The chain recombines TRBV7-2 with TRBJ2-2; D ambiguous. CDR3 length: 13 residues. Trimming took off 1 base at V and 6 bases at J, with 6 bases between the two ends. Germline V gene lookup returns CDR1 SGHTA and CDR2 FQGNSA. The CDR3 is CASSLVASGELFF. In DNA, the CDR3 is TGTGCCAGCAGCTTAGTTGCGTCCGGGGAGCTGTTTTTT.

CDR3 amino acids: CASSVQIRSYEQYF. The CDR3 nucleotides read TGCGCCAGCAGTGTACAGATTCGGTCCTACGAGCAGTACTTC. V gene TRBV10-2 combines with J gene TRBJ2-7; D remains ambiguous. The CDR3 is 14 amino acids. Trimming cost V 4 bases and J 1 base, with 11 bases left between them. Germline CDR1 WSHSY, CDR2 SAAADI.